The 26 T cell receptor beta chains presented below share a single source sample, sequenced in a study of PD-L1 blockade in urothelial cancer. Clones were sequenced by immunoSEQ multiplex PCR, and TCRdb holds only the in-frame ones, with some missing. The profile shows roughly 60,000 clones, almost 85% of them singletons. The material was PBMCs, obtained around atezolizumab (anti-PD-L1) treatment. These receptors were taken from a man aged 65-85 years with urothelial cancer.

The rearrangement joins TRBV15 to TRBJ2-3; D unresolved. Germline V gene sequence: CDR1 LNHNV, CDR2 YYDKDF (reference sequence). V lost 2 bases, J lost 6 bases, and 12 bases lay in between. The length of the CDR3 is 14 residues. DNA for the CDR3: TGTGCCACCAGCAGACTGATAGCCTGGGATACGCAGTATTTT. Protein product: CATSRLIAWDTQYF.

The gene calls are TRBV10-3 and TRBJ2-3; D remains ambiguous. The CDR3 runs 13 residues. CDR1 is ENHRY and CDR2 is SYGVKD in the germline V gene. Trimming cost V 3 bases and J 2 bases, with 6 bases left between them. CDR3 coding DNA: TGTGCCATCAGTGACCCTAACACAGATACGCAGTATTTT. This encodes CAISDPNTDTQYF.

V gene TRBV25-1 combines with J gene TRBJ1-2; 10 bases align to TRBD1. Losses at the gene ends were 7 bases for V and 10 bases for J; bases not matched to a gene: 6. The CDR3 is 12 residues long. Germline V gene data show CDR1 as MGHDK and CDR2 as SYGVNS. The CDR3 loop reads CASTGQGFVYTF. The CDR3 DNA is TGTGCCAGCACGGGACAGGGGTTCGTCTACACCTTC.

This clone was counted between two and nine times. The CDR3 spells CSSAGGDSYEQYF. The DNA of the CDR3 is TGCAGCTCTGCGGGGGGGGACTCCTACGAGCAGTACTTC. The chain carries TRBV29-1 and TRBJ2-7; the match to TRBD2 covers 9 bases. CDR3 size: 13 residues. Germline V gives CDR1 SQVTM, CDR2 ANQGSEA. Trimming at V came to 8 bases and at J to 0 bases, leaving 5 bases not matched to a gene.

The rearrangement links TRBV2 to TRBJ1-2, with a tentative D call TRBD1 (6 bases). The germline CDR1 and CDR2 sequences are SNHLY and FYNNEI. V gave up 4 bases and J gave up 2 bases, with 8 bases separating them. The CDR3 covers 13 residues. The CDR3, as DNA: TGTGCCAGCAGTGTCGGACAGAACTATGGCTACACCTTC. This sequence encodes CASSVGQNYGYTF.

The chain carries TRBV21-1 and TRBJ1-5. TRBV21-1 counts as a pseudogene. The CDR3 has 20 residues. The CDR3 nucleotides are TGTGCCAGCAGCAAAGTCGGGGGGCAGGCGAGGGCTATGGGCAATCAGCCCCAGCATTTT. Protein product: CASSKVGGQARAMGNQPQHF.

CDR3 nucleotide sequence: TGCGCCAGCAGCCAAGATTGGCCTGAGGGATATGGCTACACCTTC. Translating gives CASSQDWPEGYGYTF. The chain joins TRBV4-1 to TRBJ1-2; no definite D call. CDR1 MGHRA and CDR2 YSYEKL come from the germline V gene. The CDR3 contains 15 residues. The germline V and J ends were trimmed by 0 bases and 5 bases, with 13 bases remaining between them.

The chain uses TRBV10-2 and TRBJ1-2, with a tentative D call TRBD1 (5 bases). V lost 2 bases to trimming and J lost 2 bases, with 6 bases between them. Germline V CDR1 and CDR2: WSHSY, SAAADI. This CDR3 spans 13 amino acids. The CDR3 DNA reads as TGCGCCAGCAGTGAGGACAGCAACTATGGCTACACCTTC. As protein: CASSEDSNYGYTF.

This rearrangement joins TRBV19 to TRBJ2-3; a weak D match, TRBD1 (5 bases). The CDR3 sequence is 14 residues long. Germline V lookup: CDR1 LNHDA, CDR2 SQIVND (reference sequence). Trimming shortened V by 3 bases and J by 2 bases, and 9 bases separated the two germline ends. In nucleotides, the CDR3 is TGTGCCAGTAGTATCCAGGGATACACAGATACGCAGTATTTT. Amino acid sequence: CASSIQGYTDTQYF.

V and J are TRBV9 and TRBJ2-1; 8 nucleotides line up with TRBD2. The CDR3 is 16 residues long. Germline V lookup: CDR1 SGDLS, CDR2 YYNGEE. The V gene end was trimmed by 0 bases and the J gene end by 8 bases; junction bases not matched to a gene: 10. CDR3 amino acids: CASSVGPAGVVDEQFF. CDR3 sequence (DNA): TGTGCCAGCAGCGTAGGACCAGCGGGAGTTGTAGATGAGCAGTTCTTC.

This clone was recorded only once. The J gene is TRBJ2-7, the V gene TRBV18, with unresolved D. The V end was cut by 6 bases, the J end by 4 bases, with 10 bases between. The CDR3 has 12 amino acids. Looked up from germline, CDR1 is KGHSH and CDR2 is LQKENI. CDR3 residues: CASSPTEYEQYF. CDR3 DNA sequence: TGTGCCAGCTCTCCGACGGAGTACGAGCAGTACTTC.

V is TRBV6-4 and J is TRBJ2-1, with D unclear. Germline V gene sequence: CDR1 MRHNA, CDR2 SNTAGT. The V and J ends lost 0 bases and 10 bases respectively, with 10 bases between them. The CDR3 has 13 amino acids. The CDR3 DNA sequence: TGTGCCAGCAGTGACTCAATGCTAGGAGAGCAGTTCTTC. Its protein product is CASSDSMLGEQFF.

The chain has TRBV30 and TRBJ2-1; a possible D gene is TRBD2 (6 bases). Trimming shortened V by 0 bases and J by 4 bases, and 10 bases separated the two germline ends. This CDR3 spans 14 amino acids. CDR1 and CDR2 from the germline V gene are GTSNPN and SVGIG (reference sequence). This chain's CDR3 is CAWSVRRDYNEQFF. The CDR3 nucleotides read TGTGCCTGGAGTGTAAGGCGGGATTACAATGAGCAGTTCTTC.

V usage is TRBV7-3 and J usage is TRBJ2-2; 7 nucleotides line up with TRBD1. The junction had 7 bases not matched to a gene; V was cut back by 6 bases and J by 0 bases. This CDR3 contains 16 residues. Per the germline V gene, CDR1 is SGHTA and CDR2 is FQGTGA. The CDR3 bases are TGTGCCAGCAGTCCCTTTGGGACAGCGAACACCGGGGAGCTGTTTTTT. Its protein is CASSPFGTANTGELFF.

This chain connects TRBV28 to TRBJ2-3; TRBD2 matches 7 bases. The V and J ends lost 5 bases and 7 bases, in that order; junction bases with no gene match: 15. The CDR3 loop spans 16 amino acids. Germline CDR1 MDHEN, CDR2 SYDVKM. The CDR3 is CASSPAGLRETYTQYF. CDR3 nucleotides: TGTGCCAGCAGTCCCGCCGGGTTGCGGGAGACATATACGCAGTATTTT.

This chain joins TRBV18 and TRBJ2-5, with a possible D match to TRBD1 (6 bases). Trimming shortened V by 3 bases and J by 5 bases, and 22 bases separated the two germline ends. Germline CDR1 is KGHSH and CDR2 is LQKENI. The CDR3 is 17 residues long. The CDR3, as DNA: TGTGCCAGCTCACCCCGGGGCCTGGACAGTCCTGGGGAGACCCAGTACTTC. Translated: CASSPRGLDSPGETQYF. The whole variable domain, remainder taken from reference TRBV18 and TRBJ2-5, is NAGVMQNPRHLVRRRGQEARLRCSPMKGHSHVYWYRQLPEEGLKFMVYLQKENIIDESGMPKERFSAEFPKEGPSILRIQQVVRGDSAAYFCASSPRGLDSPGETQYFGPGTRLLVL.

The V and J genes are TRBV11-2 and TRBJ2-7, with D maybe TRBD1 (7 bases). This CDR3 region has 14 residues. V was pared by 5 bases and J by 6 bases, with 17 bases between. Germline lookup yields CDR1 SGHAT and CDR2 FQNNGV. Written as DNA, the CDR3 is TGTGCCAGCAGCCCCCCAGGGGGGCCTGGCGAGCAGTACTTC. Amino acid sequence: CASSPPGGPGEQYF.

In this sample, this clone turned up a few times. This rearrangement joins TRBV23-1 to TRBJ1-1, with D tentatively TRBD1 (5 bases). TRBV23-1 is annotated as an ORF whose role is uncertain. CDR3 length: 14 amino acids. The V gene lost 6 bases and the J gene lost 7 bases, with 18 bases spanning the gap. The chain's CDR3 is CASRPPGEPIEAFF. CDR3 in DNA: TGCGCCAGCAGACCGCCGGGGGAGCCTATTGAAGCTTTCTTT.

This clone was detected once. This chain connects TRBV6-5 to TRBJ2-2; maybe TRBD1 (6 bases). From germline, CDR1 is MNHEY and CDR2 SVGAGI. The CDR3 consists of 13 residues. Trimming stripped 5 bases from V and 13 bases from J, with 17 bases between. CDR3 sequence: CASSPLGAGGLFF. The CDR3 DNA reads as TGTGCCAGCAGTCCTCTGGGGGCGGGTGGGCTGTTTTTT.

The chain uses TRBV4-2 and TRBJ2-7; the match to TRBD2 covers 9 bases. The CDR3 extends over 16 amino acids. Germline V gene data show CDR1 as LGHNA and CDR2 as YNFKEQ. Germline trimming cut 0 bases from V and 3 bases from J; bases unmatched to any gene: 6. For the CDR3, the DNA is TGTGCCAGCAGCCAAGATGGAGCAGCGGGAGGCTACGAGCAGTACTTC. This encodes CASSQDGAAGGYEQYF.

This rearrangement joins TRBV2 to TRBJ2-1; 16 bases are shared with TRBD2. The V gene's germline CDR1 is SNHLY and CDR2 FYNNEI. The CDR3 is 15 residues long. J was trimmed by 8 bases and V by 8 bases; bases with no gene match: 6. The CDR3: CASAGLAGGHDEQFF. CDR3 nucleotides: TGTGCCAGCGCGGGACTAGCGGGAGGGCACGATGAGCAGTTCTTC.

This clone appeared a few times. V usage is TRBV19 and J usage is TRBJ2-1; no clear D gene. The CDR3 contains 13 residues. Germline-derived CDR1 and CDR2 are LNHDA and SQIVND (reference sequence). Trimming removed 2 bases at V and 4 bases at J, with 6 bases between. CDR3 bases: TGTGCCAGTAGTATAATCGGGTACAATGAGCAGTTCTTC. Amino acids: CASSIIGYNEQFF.

The CDR3 here is CASSPATGGYGYTF. CDR3 coding DNA: TGTGCCAGCAGTCCAGCGACAGGAGGATATGGCTACACCTTC. The rearrangement uses TRBV27 and TRBJ1-2, with D possibly TRBD1 on 6 matching bases. The CDR3 runs 14 residues. The V gene's germline CDR1 is MNHEY and CDR2 SMNVEV (reference sequence). The V end was cut by 5 bases, the J end by 5 bases, with 15 bases between.

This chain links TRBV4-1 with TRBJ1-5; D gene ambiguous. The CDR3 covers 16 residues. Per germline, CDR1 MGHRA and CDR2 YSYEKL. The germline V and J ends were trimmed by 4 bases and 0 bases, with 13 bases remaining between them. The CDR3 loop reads CASSRGEGDSNQPQHF. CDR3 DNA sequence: TGCGCCAGCAGCCGCGGGGAGGGAGATAGCAATCAGCCCCAGCATTTT.

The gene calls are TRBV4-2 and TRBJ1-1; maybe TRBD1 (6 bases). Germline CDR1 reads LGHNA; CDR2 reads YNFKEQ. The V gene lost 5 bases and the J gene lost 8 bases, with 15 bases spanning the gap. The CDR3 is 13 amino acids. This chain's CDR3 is CASSRITGTEAFF. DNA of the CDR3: TGTGCCAGCAGCAGAATCACAGGGACCGAAGCTTTCTTT.

In DNA, the CDR3 is TGTGCCAGCAGCTTCCTAGCGGGAGGGCCCTCAGATACGCAGTATTTT. Translation gives CASSFLAGGPSDTQYF. The chain uses TRBV5-4 and TRBJ2-3; 12 positions match TRBD2. Trimming removed 2 bases from V and 4 bases from J; junction bases left unmatched: 5. CDR3 length equals 16 residues. The germline V gene has CDR1 SGHNT and CDR2 YYREEE (reference sequence).